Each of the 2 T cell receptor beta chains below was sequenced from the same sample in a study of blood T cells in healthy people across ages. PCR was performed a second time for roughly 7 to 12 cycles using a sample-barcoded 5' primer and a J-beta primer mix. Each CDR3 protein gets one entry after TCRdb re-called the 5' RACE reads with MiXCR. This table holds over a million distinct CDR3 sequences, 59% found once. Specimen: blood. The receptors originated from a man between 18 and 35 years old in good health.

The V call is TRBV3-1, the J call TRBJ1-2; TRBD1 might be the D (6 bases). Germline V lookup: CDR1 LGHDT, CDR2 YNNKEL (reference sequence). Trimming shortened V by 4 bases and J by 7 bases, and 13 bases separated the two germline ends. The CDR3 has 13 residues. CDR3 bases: TGTGCCAGCAGCCTTGTGGGGGCTCTTGGCTACACCTTC. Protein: CASSLVGALGYTF.

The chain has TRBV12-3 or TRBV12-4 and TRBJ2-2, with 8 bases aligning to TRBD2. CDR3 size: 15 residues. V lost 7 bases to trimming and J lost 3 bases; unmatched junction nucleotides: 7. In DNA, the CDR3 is TGTGCCAGCAAACGGGGGGGCCTTGACACCGGGGAGCTGTTTTTT. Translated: CASKRGGLDTGELFF.